The rows below give T cell receptor beta chains drawn from one sample of a study of HIV-infected patients and healthy controls. Each CDR3 protein is one row after TCRdb ran MiXCR on the 5' RACE reads. This sample has about 8,300 distinct CDR3 sequences; 10% occur once, and the top ten carry 22%. The material sequenced was blood, taken before antiretroviral therapy. These receptor sequences come from an adult with HIV infection. The CDR3 runs from the conserved cysteine through the conserved F or W. A D gene is named only where the DNA matches it firmly. Part of the rows lack a size; the others show once, few, many or a class for expanded clones.

V gene	D gene	clone size	J gene	CDR3 DNA	CDR3 protein
TRBV3-1	-	many	TRBJ1-1	TGTGCCAGCAGCCAAGATCCGTCCCCGAACACTGAAGCTTTCTTT	CASSQDPSPNTEAFF
TRBV7-2	-	many	TRBJ2-2	TGTGCCAGCAGCTTAGCTAGGGGGGCGAACACCGGGGAGCTGTTTTTT	CASSLARGANTGELFF
TRBV27	TRBD1	-	TRBJ1-2	TGTGCCAGCAGCCAAGACAGGGGGCGCTTCTCCTATGGCTACACCTTC	CASSQDRGRFSYGYTF
TRBV7-6	-	few	TRBJ2-5	TGTGCCAGCAGCTCACGGGGGGACAGCCGAATAAGAAAAGAGACCCAGTACTTC	CASSSRGDSRIRKETQYF
TRBV7-9	TRBD1	many	TRBJ2-7	TGTGCCAGCAGCCCTGACAGGGCCCTTGACCTTCCGGAGCAGTACTTC	CASSPDRALDLPEQYF
TRBV7-6	TRBD1	many	TRBJ1-4	TGTGCCAGCAGCTTAGGGCGAGACAGGGGGCGCGATGAAAAACTGTTTTTT	CASSLGRDRGRDEKLFF
TRBV2	TRBD2	few	TRBJ2-3	TGTGCCAGCAGTGAGACTAGCTCCACAGATACGCAGTATTTT	CASSETSSTDTQYF
TRBV12-3/TRBV12-4	-	many	TRBJ2-3	TGTGCCCTCAATCGCCTGTTCCAGGCAGATACGCAGTATTTT	CALNRLFQADTQYF
TRBV30	-	many	TRBJ2-2	TGTGCCTGGAGGACCGATGGCGGGGAGCTGTTTTTT	CAWRTDGGELFF
TRBV7-9	-	many	TRBJ2-7	TGTGCCAGCAGCTTAGGTGGGGGCGGATACGAGCAGTACTTC	CASSLGGGGYEQYF
TRBV20-1	TRBD2	medium-sized	TRBJ2-2	TGCAGTGCTAGACCCAGCGGGGAGAGAGAAACCGGGGAGCTGTTTTTT	CSARPSGERETGELFF
TRBV12-3/TRBV12-4	TRBD2	many	TRBJ2-4	TGTGCCAGCAGTTGGGGGAGCGGGGACATTCAGTACTTC	CASSWGSGDIQYF
TRBV5-5	-	medium-sized	TRBJ2-4	TGTGCCAGCAGCTTGGGGTTCCTAGCTTATGTAGCCAAAAACATTCAGTACTTC	CASSLGFLAYVAKNIQYF
TRBV20-1	TRBD1	many	TRBJ2-4	TGCAGTGCCGACTGGGACAGAGTAGCCAAAAACATTCAGTACTTC	CSADWDRVAKNIQYF
TRBV19	TRBD2	many	TRBJ2-1	TGTGCCAGTAGTATAGGCGGCGGGAGCGCGTACAATGAGCAGTTCTTC	CASSIGGGSAYNEQFF
TRBV2	-	-	TRBJ2-2	TGTGCCAGCAGTGCCCTAACCACCGGGGAGCTGTTTTTT	CASSALTTGELFF
TRBV27	-	few	TRBJ2-3	TGTGCCAGCAAGCCGTATGGGGCCACAGATACGCAGTATTTT	CASKPYGATDTQYF
TRBV5-1	-	many	TRBJ2-7	TGCGCCAGCGGACAGACCGGCTGGGAGCAGTACTTC	CASGQTGWEQYF
TRBV19	-	-	TRBJ1-5	TGTGCCAGTAGTTTTGGCTCTTATAGCAATCAGCCCCAGCATTTT	CASSFGSYSNQPQHF
TRBV28	TRBD1	many	TRBJ1-4	TGTGCCAGCAGTACCTACAGGGGAGGAGACGAAAAACTGTTTTTT	CASSTYRGGDEKLFF
TRBV20-1	-	-	TRBJ1-2	TGCAGTGCTAGTCCCTATACGAACTATGGCTACACCTTC	CSASPYTNYGYTF
TRBV6-5	-	-	TRBJ2-1	TGTGCCAGCCCACAGGGAGGGGCTTACAATGAGCAGTTCTTC	CASPQGGAYNEQFF
TRBV5-5	TRBD1	many	TRBJ2-4	TGTGCCAGCAGCCTTGTGGGGACAGGGTCCGACCTAGCCAAAAACATTCAGTACTTC	CASSLVGTGSDLAKNIQYF
TRBV6-5	-	-	TRBJ2-2	TGTGCCAGCAGTCGGGATTCTACCAACACCGGGGAGCTGTTTTTT	CASSRDSTNTGELFF
TRBV7-9	-	many	TRBJ1-5	TGTGCCAGCAGCTCTAGGACAAGCAATCAGCCCCAGCATTTT	CASSSRTSNQPQHF
TRBV20-1	-	many	TRBJ1-2	TGCAGTGCTAGAGAAGGTGGCGGCTATGGCTACACCTTC	CSAREGGGYGYTF
TRBV7-2	TRBD1	medium-sized	TRBJ2-3	TGTGCCAGCAGCAAACAGGGGCTCGTCACAGATACGCAGTATTTT	CASSKQGLVTDTQYF
TRBV29-1	-	many	TRBJ2-2	TGCAGCGTTGAAGGGACACACACCGGGGAGCTGTTTTTT	CSVEGTHTGELFF
TRBV28	TRBD1	many	TRBJ2-4	TGTGCCAGCAGTTTGGTCTCGAGGACAGGGAAAAACATTCAGTACTTC	CASSLVSRTGKNIQYF
TRBV5-1	-	many	TRBJ2-7	TGCGCCAGCAGTGAGCCGGGGCAGAGCTCCTACGAGCAGTACTTC	CASSEPGQSSYEQYF
TRBV7-8	TRBD1	many	TRBJ1-5	TGTGCCAGCAGCATCGGGACAGGCCGCAATCAGCCCCAGCATTTT	CASSIGTGRNQPQHF
TRBV4-1	-	many	TRBJ2-1	TGCGCCAGCAGCCAAGAATGGGCGGAATTCAATGAGCAGTTCTTC	CASSQEWAEFNEQFF
TRBV19	-	-	TRBJ1-5	TGTGCCAGTAAAGCCCCCCTCGCGCGGGGCAATCAGCCCCAGCATTTT	CASKAPLARGNQPQHF
TRBV6-5	TRBD2	many	TRBJ2-7	TGTGCCAGCAGCCCGGGACTAGCGGGGGGCCGCCCCTTCTACGAGCAGTACTTC	CASSPGLAGGRPFYEQYF
TRBV27	-	many	TRBJ2-3	TGTGCCAGCAGTTTAGGTCCACCCAACTCAGGGACGACAGATACGCAGTATTTT	CASSLGPPNSGTTDTQYF
TRBV18	TRBD1	few	TRBJ2-2	TGTGCCAGCTCACCCCGGGCAGGGGGCTACACCGGGGAGCTGTTTTTT	CASSPRAGGYTGELFF
TRBV11-2	-	-	TRBJ1-1	TGTGCCAGCAGCTTAGACGACAGATTGAACACTGAAGCTTTCTTT	CASSLDDRLNTEAFF